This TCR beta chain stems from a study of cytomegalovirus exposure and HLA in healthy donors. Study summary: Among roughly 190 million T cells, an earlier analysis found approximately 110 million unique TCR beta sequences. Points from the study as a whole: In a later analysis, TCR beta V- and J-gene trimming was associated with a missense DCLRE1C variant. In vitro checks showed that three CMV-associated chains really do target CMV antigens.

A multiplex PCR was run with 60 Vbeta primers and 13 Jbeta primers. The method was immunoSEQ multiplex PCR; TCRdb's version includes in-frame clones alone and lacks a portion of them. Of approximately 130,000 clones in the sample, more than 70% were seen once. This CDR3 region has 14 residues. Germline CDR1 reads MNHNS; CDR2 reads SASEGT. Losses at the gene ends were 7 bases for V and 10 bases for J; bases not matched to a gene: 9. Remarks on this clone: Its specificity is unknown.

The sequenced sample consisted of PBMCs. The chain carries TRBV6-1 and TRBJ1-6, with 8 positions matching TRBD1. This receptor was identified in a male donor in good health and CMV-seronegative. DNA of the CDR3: TGTGCCAGCACCGGACAGGGCACTATCTCACCCCTCCACTTT. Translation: CASTGQGTISPLHF.